What follows are 26 T cell receptor beta chains derived from one specimen sequenced in a study of T cell responses to AZD1222 COVID-19 vaccine. The table came from immunoSEQ multiplex PCR; TCRdb's copy has only in-frame clones and leaves some out. The sample shows approximately 90,000 clones, about 92% of them seen only once. The starting material was peripheral blood, obtained on day 0 of AZD1222 vaccination. The receptors stem from an adult in good health.

This sequence joins TRBV6-5 and TRBJ1-2; D is perhaps TRBD1 (5 bases). CDR1 and CDR2 (germline): MNHEY, SVGAGI. CDR3 length: 14 amino acids. V shed 8 bases and J shed 8 bases, with 21 bases lying between them. CDR3 sequence (DNA): TGTGCCAGCGGAGTGACAATGGGGGATCGGGGCTACACCTTC. As protein: CASGVTMGDRGYTF.

The table lists this clone with a count of one. The chain links TRBV11-2 to TRBJ2-5; TRBD1 might be the D (6 bases). Germline CDR1 and CDR2: SGHAT and FQNNGV. This CDR3 is 13 amino acids long. Trimming cost V 3 bases and J 7 bases, with 12 bases left between them. The CDR3 is CASSLGTRGTQYF. The DNA of the CDR3 is TGTGCCAGCAGCTTGGGGACAAGGGGGACCCAGTACTTC.

This sequence joins TRBV9 and TRBJ1-4; a weak D match, TRBD1 (5 bases). Germline-derived CDR1 and CDR2 are SGDLS and YYNGEE. V was clipped by 0 bases and J by 7 bases, with 13 bases between them. The CDR3 length is 15 residues. The CDR3 protein is CASSVGVREGEKLFF. For the CDR3, the DNA is TGTGCCAGCAGCGTAGGGGTCAGGGAGGGTGAAAAACTGTTTTTT.

V and J are TRBV10-1 and TRBJ2-1; TRBD1 might be the D (5 bases). Per the germline V gene, CDR1 is WNHNN and CDR2 is SYGVQD (reference sequence). The V gene lost 5 bases and the J gene lost 0 bases, with 11 bases spanning the gap. The CDR3 extends over 15 amino acids. CDR3: CASSYRTDSYNEQFF. In DNA, the CDR3 is TGCGCCAGCAGTTACAGGACCGACTCCTACAATGAGCAGTTCTTC.

This clone was seen just once. V usage is TRBV27 and J usage is TRBJ2-7; 13 positions match TRBD2. V shed 4 bases and J 1 base; nucleotides not matched to a gene: 1. This CDR3 is 15 amino acids long. From germline, CDR1 is MNHEY and CDR2 SMNVEV (reference sequence). The CDR3 nucleotides read TGTGCCAGCAGTTCACTAGCGGGAGGGTCCTACGAGCAGTACTTC. It yields the protein CASSSLAGGSYEQYF.

The rearrangement joins TRBV5-1 to TRBJ2-5; 9 positions match TRBD1. V was clipped by 2 bases and J by 5 bases; unmatched bases: 7. The CDR3 loop spans 15 amino acids. The V gene's germline CDR1 is SGHRS and CDR2 YFSETQ. CDR3 nucleotide sequence: TGCGCCAGCAGCTTAGGGACAGGGCAAAGTGAGACCCAGTACTTC. It yields the protein CASSLGTGQSETQYF.

The chain carries TRBV9 and TRBJ1-2; D unclear. Deletions cut 7 bases from V and 4 bases from J, with 11 bases between. The length of the CDR3 is 12 residues. CDR1 and CDR2 from the germline V gene are SGDLS and YYNGEE. The CDR3, as DNA: TGTGCCAGCGTCGGCGCAGGCTATGGCTACACCTTC. This gives the protein CASVGAGYGYTF.

The chain joins TRBV6-5 to TRBJ1-3, with D perhaps matching TRBD1 (6 bases). Germline assignment: CDR1 MNHEY and CDR2 SVGAGI. The CDR3 totals 14 residues. V dropped 7 bases and J dropped 4 bases, with 14 bases sitting between them. The CDR3, as DNA: TGTGCCAGCAAAACAGGGATGGCAGGAAACACCATATATTTT. Translation: CASKTGMAGNTIYF.

V usage is TRBV5-5 and J usage is TRBJ1-6, with TRBD1 identical over 7 bases. Germline loops: CDR1 SGHKS, CDR2 YYEKEE (reference sequence). The CDR3 runs to 16 residues. V lost 6 bases to trimming and J lost 6 bases; unmatched junction nucleotides: 12. CDR3 nucleotides: TGTGCCAGCACCGACCATTCGGGGACAGCTAATTCACCCCTCCACTTT. This gives the protein CASTDHSGTANSPLHF.

The CDR3 coding sequence is TGTGCCAGCTCACCTCTTAACGGGAGATTTGCCAAAAACATTCAGTACTTC. The encoded protein is CASSPLNGRFAKNIQYF. The chain combines TRBV18 with TRBJ2-4; D is perhaps TRBD2 (6 bases). The CDR3 contains 17 residues. Trimming shortened V by 3 bases and J by 1 base, and 16 bases separated the two germline ends. Germline V gene sequence: CDR1 KGHSH, CDR2 LQKENI.

The V call is TRBV6-5, the J call TRBJ1-2, with D perhaps TRBD1 (5 bases). This CDR3 contains 15 residues. V gave up 7 bases and J gave up 5 bases, with 20 bases separating them. The germline CDR1 and CDR2 sequences are MNHEY and SVGAGI. The CDR3 reads CASTLQPGRVYGYTF. CDR3 nucleotide sequence: TGTGCCAGCACCTTACAGCCGGGACGAGTTTATGGCTACACCTTC.

Here the CDR3 reads CASSRTSTNEKLFF. DNA of the CDR3: TGTGCCAGTAGTAGGACGTCAACTAATGAAAAACTGTTTTTT. The chain uses TRBV19 and TRBJ1-4; D remains unclear. The CDR3 contains 14 residues. Per the germline V gene, CDR1 is LNHDA and CDR2 is SQIVND (reference sequence). Trimming took off 4 bases at V and 0 bases at J, with 6 bases between the two ends.

The genes are TRBV18 and TRBJ1-2; perhaps TRBD1 as D (5 bases). This CDR3 region has 16 residues. Trimming stripped 3 bases from V and 0 bases from J, with 14 bases between. CDR1 is KGHSH and CDR2 is LQKENI in the germline V gene. As DNA, the CDR3 is TGTGCCAGCTCACCGCAAAGCCCGGGGGCTAACTATGGCTACACCTTC. Its protein is CASSPQSPGANYGYTF.

The chain is built from TRBV6-1 and TRBJ1-1, with D unclear. Germline-derived CDR1 and CDR2 are MNHNS and SASEGT. CDR3 length: 14 residues. With 0 bases removed from V and 0 bases from J, the gap between germline ends came to 5 bases. Here the CDR3 reads CASSEATMNTEAFF. The DNA for the CDR3 is TGTGCCAGCAGTGAAGCTACGATGAACACTGAAGCTTTCTTT.

CDR3 loop: CASSPGTGGINEQFF. The CDR3 DNA sequence: TGTGCCAGCAGTCCGGGGACAGGGGGTATCAATGAGCAGTTCTTC. The chain couples TRBV27 to TRBJ2-1, with TRBD1 matching 11 bases. Trimming at V came to 5 bases and at J to 6 bases, leaving 6 bases not matched to a gene. CDR1 and CDR2 from the germline V gene are MNHEY and SMNVEV (reference sequence). There are 15 residues in the CDR3.

The V and J genes are TRBV15 and TRBJ1-2; TRBD1 might be the D (5 bases). The V end was cut by 3 bases, the J end by 8 bases, with 22 bases between. Germline V gene sequence: CDR1 LNHNV, CDR2 YYDKDF (reference sequence). The CDR3 extends over 16 amino acids. CDR3 protein: CATSSPPRGGSIGYTF. DNA of the CDR3: TGTGCCACCAGCAGCCCCCCTCGCGGGGGGTCGATAGGCTACACCTTC.

CDR3 loop: CASSLASGVTEAFF. The CDR3, as DNA: TGTGCCAGCAGCTTAGCGTCAGGGGTTACTGAAGCTTTCTTT. V usage is TRBV11-2 and J usage is TRBJ1-1; a weak D match, TRBD1 (6 bases). This CDR3 contains 14 residues. V shed 1 base and J shed 5 bases, with 11 bases lying between them. CDR1 is SGHAT and CDR2 is FQNNGV in the germline V gene.

The chain uses TRBV4-1 and TRBJ2-3, with D possibly being TRBD2 (5 bases). The germline V and J ends were trimmed by 4 bases and 4 bases, with 9 bases remaining between them. Germline V CDR1 and CDR2: MGHRA, YSYEKL. This CDR3 is built from 13 residues. The CDR3 bases are TGCGCCAGCAGCCTATTAGCGCCAGATACGCAGTATTTT. It is translated as CASSLLAPDTQYF.

This clone was observed once. CDR3 amino acids: CASSPRWDNEQFF. DNA for the CDR3: TGTGCCAGCAGCCCCCGGTGGGACAATGAGCAGTTCTTC. V and J are TRBV12-3 or TRBV12-4 and TRBJ2-1, with no clear D. There are 13 residues in the CDR3. V lost 6 bases, J lost 5 bases, and 11 bases lay in between.

The rearrangement joins TRBV6-1 to TRBJ2-1; D might be TRBD1 (6 bases). This CDR3 is built from 15 residues. CDR1 is MNHNS and CDR2 is SASEGT in the germline V gene. Trimming cost V 2 bases and J 3 bases, with 11 bases left between them. The chain's CDR3 is CASSERGSYYNEQFF. The CDR3 nucleotides are TGTGCCAGCAGTGAAAGGGGGTCCTACTACAATGAGCAGTTCTTC.

A few counts support this clone. The chain links TRBV11-3 to TRBJ1-2; a weak D match, TRBD1 (5 bases). V gave up 4 bases and J gave up 5 bases, with 17 bases separating them. This CDR3 region has 15 residues. In germline, CDR1 is SGHNT, CDR2 YENEEA. Written as DNA, the CDR3 is TGTGCCAGCAGCTCCCGCCGGGTGGGGGAATATGGCTACACCTTC. Protein: CASSSRRVGEYGYTF.

The chain is built from TRBV6-5 and TRBJ1-5, with 11 bases matching TRBD1. Germline V gives CDR1 MNHEY, CDR2 SVGAGI. V was pared by 7 bases and J by 11 bases, with 13 bases of the junction left unmatched. CDR3 length: 15 amino acids. Written as DNA, the CDR3 is TGTGCCAGCACAGTGCAAGGAGGACAGGGGGCCTCCCAGCATTTT. It specifies CASTVQGGQGASQHF.

The chain is built from TRBV5-4 and TRBJ1-5; perhaps TRBD1 as D (5 bases). V was clipped by 4 bases and J by 0 bases, with 11 bases between them. The germline gives CDR1 SGHNT, CDR2 YYREEE (reference sequence). The CDR3 is 15 residues long. The CDR3 here is CASSRGGDSNQPQHF. The CDR3 DNA follows: TGTGCCAGCAGCCGCGGGGGGGATAGCAATCAGCCCCAGCATTTT.

The CDR3 DNA reads as TGTGCCAGCAGTTACGGTTTCGGGGCCTCGAACACTGAAGCTTTCTTT. Its protein product is CASSYGFGASNTEAFF. The chain joins TRBV6-5 to TRBJ1-1; D may be TRBD1 (5 bases). Trimming took off 2 bases at V and 1 base at J, with 14 bases between the two ends. The germline gives CDR1 MNHEY, CDR2 SVGAGI. This CDR3 contains 16 residues.

This clone occurred a few times. V is TRBV5-1 and J is TRBJ1-2; 12 nucleotides match TRBD1. Germline V CDR1 and CDR2: SGHRS, YFSETQ. The trim removed 2 bases at V and 8 bases at J, leaving 7 bases unmatched. CDR3 length equals 15 residues. CDR3 nucleotide sequence: TGCGCCAGCAGCTTTGGTGGGACAGGGGGCGAGGGCTACACCTTC. This gives the protein CASSFGGTGGEGYTF. The full variable domain, in which reference TRBV5-1 and TRBJ1-2 provide the parts outside the CDR3, is KAGVTQTPRYLIKTRGQQVTLSCSPISGHRSVSWYQQTPGQGLQFLFEYFSETQRNKGNFPGRFSGRQFSNSRSEMNVSTLELGDSALYLCASSFGGTGGEGYTFGSGTRLTVV.

This clone turned up a few times. The gene calls are TRBV5-6 and TRBJ1-2; D remains ambiguous. V shed 4 bases and J shed 12 bases, with 13 bases lying between them. The CDR3 covers 11 residues. The germline CDR1 and CDR2 sequences are SGHDT and YYEEEE. CDR3 protein: CASSTGRTDTF. The CDR3 bases are TGTGCCAGCAGCACCGGACGGACGGACACCTTC.